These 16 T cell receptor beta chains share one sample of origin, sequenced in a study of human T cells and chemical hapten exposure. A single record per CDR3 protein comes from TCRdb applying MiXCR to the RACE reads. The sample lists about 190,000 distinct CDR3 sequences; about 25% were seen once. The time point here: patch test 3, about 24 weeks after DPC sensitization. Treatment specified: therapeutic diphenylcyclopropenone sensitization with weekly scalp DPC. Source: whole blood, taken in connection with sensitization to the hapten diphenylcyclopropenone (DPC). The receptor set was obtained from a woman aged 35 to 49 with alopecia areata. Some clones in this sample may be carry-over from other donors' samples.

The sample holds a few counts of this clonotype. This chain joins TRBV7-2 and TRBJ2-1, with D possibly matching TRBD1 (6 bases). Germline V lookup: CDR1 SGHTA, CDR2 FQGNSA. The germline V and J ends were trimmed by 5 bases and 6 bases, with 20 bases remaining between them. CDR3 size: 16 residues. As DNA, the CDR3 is TGTGCCAGCAGCCGAGCCGTTGGGGGCCGAACCAATGAGCAGTTCTTC. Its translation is CASSRAVGGRTNEQFF. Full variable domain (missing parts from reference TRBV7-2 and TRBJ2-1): GAGVSQSPSNKVTEKGKDVELRCDPISGHTALYWYRQSLGQGLEFLIYFQGNSAPDKSGLPSDRFSAERTGGSVSTLTIQRTQQEDSAVYLCASSRAVGGRTNEQFFGPGTRLTVL.

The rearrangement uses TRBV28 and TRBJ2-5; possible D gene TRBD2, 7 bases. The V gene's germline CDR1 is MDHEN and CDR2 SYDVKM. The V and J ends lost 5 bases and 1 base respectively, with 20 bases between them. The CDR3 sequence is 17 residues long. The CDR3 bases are TGTGCCAGCAGTCCTCTCCGGGGGGCTCGGGTCCAAGAGACCCAGTACTTC. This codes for CASSPLRGARVQETQYF.

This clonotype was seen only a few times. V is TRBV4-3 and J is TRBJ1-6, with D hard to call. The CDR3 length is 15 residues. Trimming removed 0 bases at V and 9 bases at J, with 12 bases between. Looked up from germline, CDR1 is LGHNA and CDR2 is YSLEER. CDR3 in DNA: TGCGCCAGCAGCCAAGAATATCAGAGTCCTTCACCCCTCCACTTT. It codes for CASSQEYQSPSPLHF.

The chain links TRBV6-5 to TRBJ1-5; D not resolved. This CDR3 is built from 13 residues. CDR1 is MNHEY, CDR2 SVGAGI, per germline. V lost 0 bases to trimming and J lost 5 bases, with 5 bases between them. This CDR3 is CASSYSPDQPQHF. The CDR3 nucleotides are TGTGCCAGCAGTTACTCCCCAGATCAGCCCCAGCATTTT.

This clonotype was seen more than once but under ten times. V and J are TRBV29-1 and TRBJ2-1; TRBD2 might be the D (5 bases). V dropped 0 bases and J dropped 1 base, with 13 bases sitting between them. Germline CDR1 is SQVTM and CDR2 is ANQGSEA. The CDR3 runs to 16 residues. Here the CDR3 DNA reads TGCAGCGTTGAAGACTTTGCGGGTGCATCCTACAATGAGCAGTTCTTC. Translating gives CSVEDFAGASYNEQFF.

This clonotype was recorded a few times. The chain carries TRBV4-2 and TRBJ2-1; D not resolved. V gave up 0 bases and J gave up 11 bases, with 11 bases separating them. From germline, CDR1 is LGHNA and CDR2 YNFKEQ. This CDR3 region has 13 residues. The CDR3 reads CASSQEALGKQFF. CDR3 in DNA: TGTGCCAGCAGCCAAGAGGCCTTAGGCAAGCAGTTCTTC.

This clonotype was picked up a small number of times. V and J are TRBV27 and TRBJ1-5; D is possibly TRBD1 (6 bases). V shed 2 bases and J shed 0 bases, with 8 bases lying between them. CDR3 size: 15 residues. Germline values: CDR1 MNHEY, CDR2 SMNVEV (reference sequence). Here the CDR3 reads CASSLQGYSNQPQHF. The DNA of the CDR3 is TGTGCCAGCAGTTTACAGGGGTATAGCAATCAGCCCCAGCATTTT.

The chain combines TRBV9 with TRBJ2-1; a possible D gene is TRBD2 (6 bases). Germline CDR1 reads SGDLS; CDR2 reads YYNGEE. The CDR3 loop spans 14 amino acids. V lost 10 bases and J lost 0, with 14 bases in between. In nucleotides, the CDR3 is TGTGCCTCCGGGCTAGCGAGCTCCTACAATGAGCAGTTCTTC. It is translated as CASGLASSYNEQFF.

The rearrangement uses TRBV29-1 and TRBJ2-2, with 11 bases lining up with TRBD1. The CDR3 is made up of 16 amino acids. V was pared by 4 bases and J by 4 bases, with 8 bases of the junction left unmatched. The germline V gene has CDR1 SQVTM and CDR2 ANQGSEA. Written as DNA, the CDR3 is TGCAGCGTTGCTAAGGGGACAGGGGGTAGCACCGGGGAGCTGTTTTTT. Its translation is CSVAKGTGGSTGELFF.

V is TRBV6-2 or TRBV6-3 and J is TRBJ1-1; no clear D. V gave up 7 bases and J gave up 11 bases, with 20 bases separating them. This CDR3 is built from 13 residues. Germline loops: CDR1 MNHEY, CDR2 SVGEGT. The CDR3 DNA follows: TGTGCCAGCACTGAGGACGGCCTTTCAGTCGCTTTCTTT. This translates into CASTEDGLSVAFF.

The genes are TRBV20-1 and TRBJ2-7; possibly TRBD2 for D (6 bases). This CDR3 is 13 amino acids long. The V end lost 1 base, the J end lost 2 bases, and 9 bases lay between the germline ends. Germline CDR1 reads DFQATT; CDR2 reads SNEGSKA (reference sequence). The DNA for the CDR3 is TGCAGTGCTAGAGCGGGAGTTGCCTACGAGCAGTACTTC. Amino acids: CSARAGVAYEQYF.

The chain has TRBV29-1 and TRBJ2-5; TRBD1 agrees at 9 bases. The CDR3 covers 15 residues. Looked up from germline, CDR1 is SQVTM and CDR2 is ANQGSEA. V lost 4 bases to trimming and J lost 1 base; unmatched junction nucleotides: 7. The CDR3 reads CSVVLLQGAQETQYF. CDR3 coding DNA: TGCAGCGTTGTCCTCTTACAGGGGGCCCAAGAGACCCAGTACTTC.

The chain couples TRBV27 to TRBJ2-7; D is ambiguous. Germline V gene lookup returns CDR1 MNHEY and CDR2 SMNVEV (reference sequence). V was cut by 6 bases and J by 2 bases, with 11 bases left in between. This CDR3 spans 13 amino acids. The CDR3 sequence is CASSVVPAYEQYF. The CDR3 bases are TGTGCCAGCAGCGTGGTACCGGCCTACGAGCAGTACTTC.

For the CDR3, the DNA is TGTGCCAGCAGCTCTGAACAGGGGGGGAACACTGAAGCTTTCTTT. It translates to CASSSEQGGNTEAFF. This chain joins TRBV7-9 and TRBJ1-1, with TRBD1 matching 8 bases. The CDR3 loop spans 15 amino acids. V was clipped by 4 bases and J by 1 base; unmatched bases: 5. From germline, CDR1 is SEHNR and CDR2 FQNEAQ (reference sequence).

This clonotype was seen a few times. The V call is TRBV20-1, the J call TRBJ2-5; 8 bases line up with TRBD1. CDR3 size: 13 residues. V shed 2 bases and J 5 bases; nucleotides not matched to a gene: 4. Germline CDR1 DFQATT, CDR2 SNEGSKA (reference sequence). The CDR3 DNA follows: TGCAGTGCTAGATCGGGACAGGACGAGACCCAGTACTTC. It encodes CSARSGQDETQYF.

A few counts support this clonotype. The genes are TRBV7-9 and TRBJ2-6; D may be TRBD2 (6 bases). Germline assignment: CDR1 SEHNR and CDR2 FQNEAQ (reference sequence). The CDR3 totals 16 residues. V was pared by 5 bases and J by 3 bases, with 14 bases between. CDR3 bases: TGTGCCAGCAGCCCCCCCCGCGGGGTTGGGGCCAACGTCCTGACTTTC. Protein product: CASSPPRGVGANVLTF.